Below are 15 T cell receptor beta chains sequenced from a single sample in a study of tissue T cells after allogeneic stem cell transplantation. The repertoire was sequenced with immunoSEQ multiplex PCR; TCRdb's copy has only in-frame clones and lacks some. The table has approximately 2,100 clones, around 50% seen once. Described time point: mouse harvest day 14 after allogeneic transplant. The graft held 10^6 splenic CD5+ T cells and 10^7 T-cell-depleted bone marrow cells. Sequenced sample: liver tissue. The source is a female BALB/c mouse given C57BL/6 T cells with graft-versus-host disease after an allogeneic hematopoietic cell transplant.

This clone was seen a few times. All gene names here are mouse names. Read coverage stops 1 residue before the CDR3 terminus; the germline J gene supplies the remainder. The V call is TRBV2, the J call TRBJ1-5; no clear D. Trimming stripped 0 bases from V and 6 bases from J, with 6 bases between. The CDR3 extends over 13 amino acids. Germline loops: CDR1 LGHNA, CDR2 YSYQKL. This CDR3 reads CASSQDAVQAPLF. The sequenced part of the CDR3 DNA is TGTGCCAGCAGCCAAGACGCGGTCCAGGCTCCGCTT.

The sample holds a few counts of this clone. Gene names are mouse gene names. This CDR3 reads CASSIRGSSYEQYF. CDR3 bases read: TGTGCCAGCAGTATCCGGGGGAGCTCCTATGAACAGTAC. This rearrangement joins TRBV19 to TRBJ2-7; D possibly matches TRBD1 or TRBD2 (5 bases each). Read coverage stops 1 residue before the CDR3 terminus; the germline J gene supplies the remainder. CDR3 length equals 14 residues. CDR1 FNHDT and CDR2 SITEND come from the germline V gene (reference sequence). The ends were cut back, 2 bases at V and 0 bases at J, with 9 bases in the middle.

This clone was seen just once. Any gene name here is a mouse gene name. The read falls 1 residue short of the CDR3 end, and the missing part is taken from the germline J gene. The rearrangement uses TRBV13-2 and TRBJ2-7; 9 bases line up with TRBD2. Trimming took 1 base from V and 4 from J; bases not matched to a gene: 3. Per germline, CDR1 NNHNN and CDR2 SYGAGS (reference sequence). This CDR3 spans 14 amino acids. CDR3 bases read: TGTGCCAGCGGTGATTGGGGGGGCGCGTATGAACAGTAC. It specifies CASGDWGGAYEQY. The complete CDR3 protein is CASGDWGGAYEQYF.

In regard to this clone: Gene names and germline refer to mouse. The CDR3 bases that were read are TGTGCCAGCAGCTTACAACAGTAC. It yields the protein CASSLQQY. The CDR3 in full is CASSLQQYF. This rearrangement joins TRBV3 to TRBJ2-7; no definite D call. Read coverage stops 1 residue before the CDR3 terminus; the germline J gene supplies the remainder. Germline V gene sequence: CDR1 SNHLY, CDR2 FYNGKV (reference sequence). Trimming removed 2 bases at V and 8 bases at J, with 1 base between. The CDR3 covers 9 residues.

This clone is labeled large. Here the gene names and germline are mouse. The read is 1 residue too short to cover the CDR3 end, so that end is filled in from the germline J gene. Other DNA sequences in the same sample also yield this CDR3. V usage is TRBV29 and J usage is TRBJ1-5; a possible D gene is TRBD1 (6 bases). CDR3 size: 14 residues. V lost 3 bases and J 2 bases, leaving 8 bases between the germline ends. Germline assignment: CDR1 MSHET and CDR2 SYDVDS. The CDR3 DNA, read in part, is TGTGCTAGCAGTTTTGGGGGCGACAACCAGGCTCCGCTT. Translated: CASSFGGDNQAPL. The CDR3, in full, reads CASSFGGDNQAPLF.

Concerning this clone itself: Gene labels here are mouse ones. The CDR3 extends 1 residue past the end of the read, so its final part is completed from the germline J gene. The V gene is TRBV19, the J gene TRBJ2-7, with 7 bases lining up with TRBD2. The CDR3 is 14 amino acids. Germline V gene data show CDR1 as FNHDT and CDR2 as SITEND (reference sequence). The junction had 8 bases not matched to a gene; V was cut back by 5 bases and J by 3 bases. Incomplete CDR3 DNA: TGTGCCAGCAGAAACTGGGGCCCTCTCTATGAACAGTAC. This encodes CASRNWGPLYEQY. From start to end, the CDR3 is CASRNWGPLYEQYF.

Details on this clone: The genes and germline here are from mouse. The CDR3 DNA, read in part, is TGTGCCAGCAGTCTGATGAGGGGGAGTCAAAACACCTTGTAC. Translating it yields CASSLMRGSQNTLY. The whole CDR3 sequence is CASSLMRGSQNTLYF. This chain uses TRBV26 with TRBJ2-4; D is perhaps TRBD1 (6 bases). The read terminates 1 residue before the CDR3 end, so the remaining end is supplied by the germline J gene. Trimming stripped 2 bases from V and 0 bases from J, with 9 bases between. This CDR3 has 15 amino acids. CDR1 is KGHPV, CDR2 FQNQEV, per germline (reference sequence).

Of note for this clone: Gene names are the mouse ones. The CDR3 end lies 1 residue beyond the end of the read and is filled in from the germline J gene. The genes are TRBV2 and TRBJ2-4, with 8 bases identical to TRBD2. After removal of 0 bases from V and 2 bases from J, the junction contained 1 base not matched to a gene. Per germline, CDR1 LGHNA and CDR2 YSYQKL. The CDR3 covers 15 residues. The CDR3 here is CASSQEGGAQNTLYF. The DNA read from the CDR3 is TGTGCCAGCAGCCAAGAGGGGGGGGCTCAAAACACCTTGTAC.

On this clone: Gene names are mouse gene names. The read terminates 1 residue ahead of where the CDR3 ends, so the germline J gene completes it. V gene TRBV24 combines with J gene TRBJ2-1, with D hard to call. The germline V gene encodes CDR1 KGHTA and CDR2 FRNEEI. This CDR3 contains 11 residues. Trimming left V 6 bases short and J 3 bases short, with 3 bases between. The CDR3 sequence: CASSTYAEQFF. The sequenced part of the CDR3 DNA is TGTGCCAGCAGCACCTATGCTGAGCAGTTC.

For this clone: Gene labels here are mouse ones. The read stops 1 residue short of the end of the CDR3; the missing end is completed from the germline J gene. The chain links TRBV26 to TRBJ2-3; D may be TRBD1 (6 bases). There are 15 residues in the CDR3. Trimming stripped 4 bases from V and 2 bases from J, with 13 bases between. The V gene's germline CDR1 is KGHPV and CDR2 FQNQEV (reference sequence). CDR3 protein: CASSPEQGSAETLYF. The sequenced CDR3 bases are TGTGCCAGCAGTCCGGAACAGGGATCTGCAGAAACGCTGTAT.

With regard to this clone: The genes are named according to mouse. The observed sequence ends 1 residue before the CDR3 terminus, with the missing tail filled in from the germline J gene. V is TRBV19 and J is TRBJ2-7; TRBD2 might be the D (5 bases). V lost 0 bases, J lost 0 bases, and 10 bases lay in between. Germline CDR1 FNHDT, CDR2 SITEND (reference sequence). This CDR3 has 15 residues. The sequenced CDR3 bases are TGTGCCAGCAGTATAGCTGGGTGGAGCTCCTATGAACAGTAC. It yields the protein CASSIAGWSSYEQY. The entire CDR3 protein is CASSIAGWSSYEQYF.

Concerning this clone: Gene labels here are mouse ones. The CDR3 end is not reached by the read, which stops 1 residue before it; the germline J gene fills it in. This rearrangement joins TRBV26 to TRBJ1-1, with a weak D call TRBD1 (5 bases). The CDR3 length is 13 residues. Trimming left V 5 bases short and J 0 bases short, with 7 bases between. The germline V gene has CDR1 KGHPV and CDR2 FQNQEV (reference sequence). CDR3 region: CASSWTSNTEVFF. Incomplete CDR3 DNA: TGTGCCAGCAGTTGGACATCAAACACAGAAGTCTTC. Full variable domain (remainder filled in from reference TRBV26 and TRBJ1-1): NSKVIQTPRYLVKGQGQKAKMRCIPEKGHPVVFWYQQNKNNEFKFLINFQNQEVLQQIDMTEKRFSAECPSNSPCSLEIQSSEAGDSALYLCASSWTSNTEVFFGKGTRLTVV.

Remarks on this clone: Gene names follow the mouse nomenclature. With the read ending 1 residue before the CDR3 end, the germline J gene is used to fill in that end. This sequence joins TRBV1 and TRBJ2-4; D possibly corresponds to TRBD1 (5 bases). Trimming stripped 3 bases from V and 0 bases from J, with 7 bases between. The CDR3 loop spans 14 amino acids. Germline loops: CDR1 NSQYPW, CDR2 LRSPGD (reference sequence). CDR3 DNA (partial): TGCACCTGCAGTGCGAGGGGTAGTCAAAACACCTTGTAC. Translation: CTCSARGSQNTLY. The CDR3 in full is CTCSARGSQNTLYF.

This clone appeared a few times. Gene names follow the mouse nomenclature. The CDR3 end lies 1 residue beyond the end of the read and is filled in from the germline J gene. The J gene is TRBJ2-3, the V gene TRBV16; TRBD2 agrees at 10 bases. Germline trimming cut 4 bases from V and 0 bases from J; bases unmatched to any gene: 1. Looked up from germline, CDR1 is SGHSA and CDR2 is FRNQAP. The CDR3 loop spans 15 amino acids. This CDR3 is CASSWTGGSAETLYF. The DNA read from the CDR3 is TGTGCAAGCAGCTGGACTGGGGGTAGTGCAGAAACGCTGTAT.

Comments on this clone: Gene and germline names: mouse. The read comes to an end 1 residue before the CDR3 does, leaving the germline J gene to fill in the end. This chain uses TRBV19 with TRBJ2-2, with a possible D match to TRBD2 (5 bases). CDR3 size: 14 residues. V gave up 5 bases and J gave up 0 bases, with 8 bases separating them. CDR1 and CDR2 from the germline V gene are FNHDT and SITEND (reference sequence). The sequenced CDR3 bases are TGTGCCAGCAGACTGGCCGCAAACACCGGGCAGCTCTAC. Residues: CASRLAANTGQLY. The whole CDR3 sequence reads CASRLAANTGQLYF. Full variable domain (rest looked up from reference TRBV19 and TRBJ2-2): GGIITQTPKFLIGQEGQKLTLKCQQNFNHDTMYWYRQDSGKGLRLIYYSITENDLQKGDLSEGYDASREKKSSFSLTVTSAQKNEMAVFLCASRLAANTGQLYFGEGSKLTVL.